The rows below give T cell receptor beta chains drawn from one sample of a study of CD8 T cells in ankylosing spondylitis. TCRdb itself ran the 5' RACE reads through MiXCR, one entry per CDR3 protein. Among fewer than 750,000 distinct CDR3 sequences listed, around 20% were seen once. The sequenced sample was blood, either unsorted or a sorted T cell fraction (not recorded which). These receptors originate from a male donor with ankylosing spondylitis. Both conserved end residues are part of each CDR3. The order of the fields is J gene, CDR3 length, D gene, V gene, clone size, CDR3 protein, CDR3 DNA. The D gene is left open where the match is weak. Rows may omit the clone size; those that give it use once, few, many or a size class.

j_gene: TRBJ1-1; len: 15; d_gene: TRBD1; v_gene: TRBV9; abundance: -; CDR3aa: CASSPRTGVGTEAFF; CDR3nt: TGTGCCAGCAGCCCGCGGACAGGGGTCGGTACTGAAGCTTTCTTT
j_gene: TRBJ2-6; len: 16; d_gene: -; v_gene: TRBV5-1; abundance: few; CDR3aa: CASSSRVGSGANVLTF; CDR3nt: TGCGCCAGCAGCTCAAGGGTAGGCTCTGGGGCCAACGTCCTGACTTTC
j_gene: TRBJ1-2; len: 14; d_gene: -; v_gene: TRBV7-9; abundance: few; CDR3aa: CASSLFTGGYGYTF; CDR3nt: TGTGCCAGCAGCTTGTTTACAGGTGGATATGGCTACACCTTC
j_gene: TRBJ1-2; len: 15; d_gene: -; v_gene: TRBV6-1; abundance: -; CDR3aa: CASSTPRGGSDGYTF; CDR3nt: TGTGCCAGCAGTACCCCTCGGGGCGGCAGCGATGGCTACACCTTC
j_gene: TRBJ2-5; len: 12; d_gene: TRBD2; v_gene: TRBV28; abundance: few; CDR3aa: CATGIAGGTQYF; CDR3nt: TGTGCCACCGGTATAGCGGGGGGCACCCAGTACTTC
j_gene: TRBJ1-1; len: 14; d_gene: -; v_gene: TRBV6-5; abundance: -; CDR3aa: CASSYSTGFTEAFF; CDR3nt: TGTGCCAGCAGTTACTCGACAGGATTCACTGAAGCTTTCTTT
j_gene: TRBJ1-1; len: 13; d_gene: -; v_gene: TRBV12-3/TRBV12-4; abundance: few; CDR3aa: CASLGPMNTEAFF; CDR3nt: TGTGCCAGCCTTGGCCCCATGAACACTGAAGCTTTCTTT
j_gene: TRBJ1-1; len: 14; d_gene: TRBD1; v_gene: TRBV11-3; abundance: few; CDR3aa: CASSPRQGRAEAFF; CDR3nt: TGTGCCAGCAGCCCGAGACAGGGGAGGGCTGAAGCTTTCTTT
j_gene: TRBJ1-4; len: 14; d_gene: -; v_gene: TRBV12-3/TRBV12-4; abundance: many; CDR3aa: CASSPDSTNEKLFF; CDR3nt: TGTGCCAGCAGCCCTGACTCCACTAATGAAAAACTGTTTTTT
j_gene: TRBJ1-1; len: 16; d_gene: TRBD1; v_gene: TRBV5-1; abundance: few; CDR3aa: CASNKGQGVANTEAFF; CDR3nt: TGCGCCAGCAATAAGGGACAGGGGGTTGCAAACACTGAAGCTTTCTTT
j_gene: TRBJ2-1; len: 12; d_gene: TRBD2; v_gene: TRBV20-1; abundance: few; CDR3aa: CSAPLAFDEQFF; CDR3nt: TGCAGTGCTCCACTAGCGTTCGATGAGCAGTTCTTC
j_gene: TRBJ2-7; len: 15; d_gene: -; v_gene: TRBV20-1; abundance: -; CDR3aa: CSARTGRHGDYEQYF; CDR3nt: TGCAGTGCTAGGACAGGTCGGCATGGGGACTACGAGCAGTACTTC
j_gene: TRBJ2-2; len: 11; d_gene: -; v_gene: TRBV4-1; abundance: few; CDR3aa: CASSSNGELFF; CDR3nt: TGCGCCAGCAGCAGCAACGGGGAGCTGTTTTTT
j_gene: TRBJ2-3; len: 13; d_gene: -; v_gene: TRBV5-1; abundance: -; CDR3aa: CASSSPWEDTQYF; CDR3nt: TGCGCCAGCAGCTCCCCCTGGGAAGATACGCAGTATTTT
j_gene: TRBJ2-1; len: 15; d_gene: TRBD2; v_gene: TRBV5-1; abundance: -; CDR3aa: CASSSIAGGPGEQFF; CDR3nt: TGCGCCAGCAGCTCCATAGCGGGGGGGCCGGGGGAGCAGTTCTTC
j_gene: TRBJ1-2; len: 15; d_gene: -; v_gene: TRBV7-9; abundance: few; CDR3aa: CASTSGAAGDYGYTF; CDR3nt: TGTGCCAGCACCTCTGGCGCCGCGGGTGACTATGGCTACACCTTC
j_gene: TRBJ2-7; len: 17; d_gene: TRBD2; v_gene: TRBV4-3; abundance: few; CDR3aa: CASSERLAGGGSYEQYF; CDR3nt: TGCGCCAGCAGCGAAAGACTAGCGGGAGGGGGATCCTACGAGCAGTACTTC
j_gene: TRBJ2-3; len: 16; d_gene: TRBD1; v_gene: TRBV5-1; abundance: many; CDR3aa: CASSRTPGQVPDTQYF; CDR3nt: TGCGCCAGCAGCCGGACCCCGGGACAGGTTCCAGATACGCAGTATTTT
j_gene: TRBJ2-1; len: 13; d_gene: -; v_gene: TRBV9; abundance: many; CDR3aa: CASSVGEYNEQFF; CDR3nt: TGTGCCAGCAGCGTGGGCGAATACAATGAGCAGTTCTTC
j_gene: TRBJ1-3; len: 14; d_gene: -; v_gene: TRBV20-1; abundance: -; CDR3aa: CSARESNSGNTIYF; CDR3nt: TGCAGTGCTAGGGAGTCAAACTCTGGAAACACCATATATTTT
j_gene: TRBJ2-3; len: 14; d_gene: TRBD2; v_gene: TRBV6-1; abundance: few; CDR3aa: CASSRGGYTDTQYF; CDR3nt: TGTGCCAGCAGTCGGGGGGGCTATACAGATACGCAGTATTTT
j_gene: TRBJ1-2; len: 13; d_gene: -; v_gene: TRBV5-5; abundance: few; CDR3aa: CASSPGGVIGYTF; CDR3nt: TGTGCCAGCAGCCCCGGCGGGGTTATTGGCTACACCTTC
j_gene: TRBJ1-1; len: 14; d_gene: -; v_gene: TRBV6-2/TRBV6-3; abundance: -; CDR3aa: CATRRADMNTEAFF; CDR3nt: TGTGCCACCCGGCGAGCAGATATGAACACTGAAGCTTTCTTT
j_gene: TRBJ2-2; len: 16; d_gene: -; v_gene: TRBV4-3; abundance: -; CDR3aa: CASSQDYREKGGELFF; CDR3nt: TGCGCCAGCAGCCAAGATTACCGGGAGAAAGGCGGGGAGCTGTTTTTT
j_gene: TRBJ2-5; len: 15; d_gene: TRBD2; v_gene: TRBV9; abundance: few; CDR3aa: CASSSGGGPGETQYF; CDR3nt: TGTGCCAGCAGCAGCGGGGGGGGCCCAGGCGAGACCCAGTACTTC
j_gene: TRBJ2-7; len: 16; d_gene: TRBD2; v_gene: TRBV4-3; abundance: -; CDR3aa: CASSQASGRGSYEQYF; CDR3nt: TGCGCCAGCAGCCAAGCTAGCGGGAGGGGCTCCTACGAGCAGTACTTC
j_gene: TRBJ2-1; len: 17; d_gene: -; v_gene: TRBV11-2; abundance: -; CDR3aa: CASSLEYQMGPYNEQFF; CDR3nt: TGTGCCAGCAGCTTAGAGTACCAGATGGGTCCCTACAATGAGCAGTTCTTC
j_gene: TRBJ2-7; len: 12; d_gene: -; v_gene: TRBV19; abundance: many; CDR3aa: CASSMGGYEQYF; CDR3nt: TGTGCCAGTAGTATGGGAGGATACGAGCAGTACTTC
j_gene: TRBJ2-3; len: 14; d_gene: TRBD1; v_gene: TRBV10-3; abundance: few; CDR3aa: CAIRPGQGIDTQYF; CDR3nt: TGTGCCATCAGGCCGGGACAGGGAATAGATACGCAGTATTTT
j_gene: TRBJ1-4; len: 15; d_gene: TRBD1; v_gene: TRBV10-3; abundance: few; CDR3aa: CAISDETGENEKLFF; CDR3nt: TGTGCCATCAGCGACGAGACAGGGGAGAATGAAAAACTGTTTTTT
j_gene: TRBJ1-3; len: 16; d_gene: -; v_gene: TRBV9; abundance: few; CDR3aa: CASSPSPAFTGNTIYF; CDR3nt: TGTGCCAGCAGCCCCTCCCCTGCCTTCACGGGAAACACCATATATTTT
j_gene: TRBJ2-3; len: 14; d_gene: TRBD1; v_gene: TRBV2; abundance: once; CDR3aa: CVSSEVGGTGAEYF; CDR3nt: TGTGTCAGCAGTGAAGTGGGCGGGACAGGGGCTGAGTATTTT
j_gene: TRBJ1-4; len: 16; d_gene: -; v_gene: TRBV29-1; abundance: few; CDR3aa: CSVGGEGSPHNEKLFF; CDR3nt: TGCAGCGTTGGAGGAGAAGGGTCCCCTCATAATGAAAAACTGTTTTTT
j_gene: TRBJ2-7; len: 14; d_gene: -; v_gene: TRBV7-2; abundance: once; CDR3aa: CASSLGSSGYEQYF; CDR3nt: TGTGCCAGCAGCTTAGGGAGTTCTGGCTACGAGCAGTACTTC
j_gene: TRBJ2-1; len: 11; d_gene: TRBD1; v_gene: TRBV5-1; abundance: few; CDR3aa: CASSLGDRDFF; CDR3nt: TGCGCCAGCAGCTTGGGGGACAGGGACTTCTTC
j_gene: TRBJ2-5; len: 14; d_gene: -; v_gene: TRBV7-9; abundance: few; CDR3aa: CASSSRGKLETQYF; CDR3nt: TGTGCCAGCAGCTCCCGGGGAAAATTGGAGACCCAGTACTTC
j_gene: TRBJ1-5; len: 11; d_gene: -; v_gene: TRBV5-1; abundance: -; CDR3aa: CASMSVRQKHF; CDR3nt: TGCGCCAGCATGTCCGTCCGGCAGAAGCATTTT
j_gene: TRBJ2-1; len: 16; d_gene: TRBD2; v_gene: TRBV4-1; abundance: -; CDR3aa: CASSPKVPPGGTSRFF; CDR3nt: TGCGCCAGCAGCCCAAAAGTTCCCCCGGGGGGGACTAGTCGTTTCTTC
j_gene: TRBJ2-1; len: 18; d_gene: TRBD2; v_gene: TRBV12-3/TRBV12-4; abundance: -; CDR3aa: CASSLRNFIAGEADEQFF; CDR3nt: TGTGCCAGCAGTTTAAGAAACTTCATAGCGGGAGAGGCGGATGAGCAGTTCTTC
j_gene: TRBJ1-2; len: 13; d_gene: -; v_gene: TRBV6-1; abundance: -; CDR3aa: CASTYGGALGYTF; CDR3nt: TGTGCCAGCACCTACGGGGGGGCGCTTGGCTACACCTTC
j_gene: TRBJ2-5; len: 14; d_gene: TRBD1; v_gene: TRBV20-1; abundance: -; CDR3aa: CSAQVPTGAETQYF; CDR3nt: TGCAGTGCTCAAGTGCCGACAGGGGCAGAGACCCAGTACTTC
j_gene: TRBJ2-1; len: 15; d_gene: TRBD2; v_gene: TRBV12-3/TRBV12-4; abundance: few; CDR3aa: CASSLLAGGEDEQFF; CDR3nt: TGTGCCAGCAGTTTACTAGCGGGAGGTGAGGATGAGCAGTTCTTC
j_gene: TRBJ2-5; len: 16; d_gene: TRBD1; v_gene: TRBV15; abundance: few; CDR3aa: CATSITGRGTGETQYF; CDR3nt: TGTGCCACCAGCATCACAGGCAGGGGGACCGGGGAGACCCAGTACTTC
j_gene: TRBJ2-2; len: 12; d_gene: -; v_gene: TRBV6-1; abundance: -; CDR3aa: CASIFVKGELFF; CDR3nt: TGTGCCAGCATTTTCGTCAAAGGGGAGCTGTTTTTT
j_gene: TRBJ1-1; len: 16; d_gene: -; v_gene: TRBV14; abundance: -; CDR3aa: CASSQDVKGMNTEAFF; CDR3nt: TGTGCCAGCAGCCAAGATGTGAAGGGGATGAACACTGAAGCTTTCTTT
j_gene: TRBJ2-7; len: 16; d_gene: TRBD1; v_gene: TRBV7-8; abundance: few; CDR3aa: CASSLADRAVSYEQYF; CDR3nt: TGTGCCAGCAGCTTAGCGGACAGGGCGGTCTCCTACGAGCAGTACTTC